This TCR beta chain derives from a study of T cell changes during pregnancy in multiple sclerosis. Germline V gene data show CDR1 as SGDLS and CDR2 as YYNGEE. The CDR3 has 17 amino acids. V lost 0 bases to trimming and J lost 1 base; unmatched junction nucleotides: 0. TCRdb keeps only in-frame clones here, not all; method: immunoSEQ multiplex PCR. The sample lists just over 35,000 clones; 85% to 95% were seen once. The sequence came from a female donor with multiple sclerosis, enrolled in a pregnancy study. The V gene is TRBV9, the J gene TRBJ2-2, with 13 bases fitting TRBD2. The source material was CD4+ T cells from peripheral blood mononuclear cells, sampled in the first trimester of pregnancy. CDR3 DNA sequence: TGTGCCAGCAGCGTAGGACTAGCGGGGGGGAACACCGGGGAGCTGTTTTTT. Translated, it gives CASSVGLAGGNTGELFF.